This T cell receptor beta chain was captured in a study of neoadjuvant anti-PD-1 for oral cavity cancer. Overall study context: Patients mostly received three to four biweekly nivolumab doses at 3 mg/kg before surgery. Non-progressing patients received a fourth nivolumab dose near day 43, then surgery on days 50-56.

The length of the CDR3 is 15 residues. J lost 5 bases, V lost 3 bases, and 7 bases had no gene match. Germline V gene sequence: CDR1 SGDLS, CDR2 YYNGEE. TCRdb's table, derived via immunoSEQ multiplex PCR, lists solely in-frame clones and lacks some. The sample has around 17,000 clones; around 60% are singletons. The source material was PBMCs, sampled before nivolumab (anti-PD-1) treatment. This rearrangement joins TRBV9 to TRBJ2-7, with TRBD1 identical over 11 bases. This receptor was identified in a person aged 40 to 85 with oral cavity squamous cell carcinoma. The CDR3 DNA sequence: TGTGCCAGCAGCGGGTCCGGGACAGGGGGGAACGAGCAGTACTTC. Its protein product is CASSGSGTGGNEQYF.